The 32 T cell receptor beta chains in this list originate from one sample, sequenced in a study of radiotherapy plus CTLA-4 blockade in lung cancer. The data were produced by immunoSEQ multiplex PCR, yet TCRdb's version contains in-frame clones alone and is incomplete. Here the sample spans approximately 30,000 clones, approximately 75% being singletons. The sequencing here drew on peripheral blood, taken from a patient treated with radiotherapy plus ipilimumab. The source is a human donor with non-small cell lung cancer that progressed on radiotherapy plus ipilimumab.

This chain joins TRBV6-1 and TRBJ2-6; TRBD1 matches at 8 bases. CDR1 and CDR2 from the germline V gene are MNHNS and SASEGT. V shed 4 bases, J shed 0 bases, and the junction held 8 bases outside the gene matches. The CDR3 length is 18 residues. Here the CDR3 reads CASSGTGSPSSGANVLTF. As DNA, the CDR3 is TGTGCCAGCAGTGGGACAGGGTCCCCGTCCTCTGGGGCCAACGTCCTGACTTTC.

The chain carries TRBV7-6 and TRBJ2-1; D is unclear. Germline lookup yields CDR1 SGHVS and CDR2 FNYEAQ. The germline V and J ends were trimmed by 5 bases and 12 bases, with 14 bases remaining between them. The CDR3 extends over 12 amino acids. The CDR3 reads CASSPATGGQFF. In DNA, the CDR3 is TGTGCCAGCAGCCCAGCGACTGGCGGGCAGTTCTTC.

This clone was seen just once. This chain's CDR3 is CASSLDTGGGTDTQYF. Written as DNA, the CDR3 is TGTGCCAGCAGCTTAGATACGGGGGGCGGCACAGATACGCAGTATTTT. The rearrangement joins TRBV7-8 to TRBJ2-3; D is perhaps TRBD2 (7 bases). This CDR3 comprises 16 residues. In germline, CDR1 is SGHVS, CDR2 FQNEAQ. Trimming stripped 1 base from V and 1 base from J, with 12 bases between. Supplemented by reference TRBV7-8 and TRBJ2-3, the full variable domain reads GAGVSQSPRYKVAKRGQDVALRCDPISGHVSLFWYQQALGQGPEFLTYFQNEAQLDKSGLPSDRFFAERPEGSVSTLKIQRTQQEDSAVYLCASSLDTGGGTDTQYFGPGTRLTVL.

The chain is built from TRBV5-8 and TRBJ2-7, with 10 nucleotides matching TRBD1. Germline CDR1 and CDR2: SGHTS and YDEGEE. Trimming took 5 bases from V and 3 from J; bases not matched to a gene: 5. The CDR3 runs 14 residues. Here the CDR3 DNA reads TGTGCCAGCAGTCCGGGACAGGGGTACTACGAGCAGTACTTC. Protein sequence: CASSPGQGYYEQYF.

This clone appeared once. This chain joins TRBV4-3 and TRBJ2-1, with unresolved D. Per the germline V gene, CDR1 is LGHNA and CDR2 is YSLEER. V was trimmed by 0 bases and J by 4 bases, leaving 7 bases between them. The CDR3 length is 14 residues. The CDR3: CASSQDPPYNEQFF. The CDR3 coding sequence is TGCGCCAGCAGCCAAGATCCCCCTTACAATGAGCAGTTCTTC.

V gene TRBV11-2 combines with J gene TRBJ2-1; TRBD2 aligns across 12 bases. Germline V gene data show CDR1 as SGHAT and CDR2 as FQNNGV. The junction had 0 bases not matched to a gene; V was cut back by 3 bases and J by 3 bases. The CDR3 runs to 15 residues. The CDR3 reads CASSLTSGSYNEQFF. CDR3 sequence (DNA): TGTGCCAGCAGCTTGACTAGCGGGAGCTACAATGAGCAGTTCTTC.

This chain links TRBV10-1 with TRBJ2-2; tentative D call: TRBD1 (5 bases). Trimming removed 6 bases from V and 2 bases from J, with 7 bases in between. Germline loops: CDR1 WNHNN, CDR2 SYGVQD (reference sequence). This CDR3 contains 13 residues. For the CDR3, the DNA is TGCGCCAGCAGAGACAGTAACACCGGGGAGCTGTTTTTT. Amino acids: CASRDSNTGELFF.

This chain connects TRBV27 to TRBJ1-4, with D perhaps matching TRBD1 (5 bases). The CDR3 is 16 residues long. With 6 bases removed from V and 1 base from J, the gap between germline ends came to 15 bases. Germline CDR1 reads MNHEY; CDR2 reads SMNVEV (reference sequence). The CDR3 DNA reads as TGTGCCAGCAGGATGAATCAGGGTGTAACTAATGAAAAACTGTTTTTT. Translated, it gives CASRMNQGVTNEKLFF.

V is TRBV11-3 and J is TRBJ2-1, with D possibly matching TRBD2 (5 bases). The V end was cut by 4 bases, the J end by 2 bases, with 18 bases between. Germline CDR1 SGHNT, CDR2 YENEEA. The CDR3 length is 17 residues. Here the CDR3 reads CASSSMTSGSTYNEQFF. The CDR3 region has the DNA TGTGCCAGCAGCTCCATGACGAGCGGATCTACCTACAATGAGCAGTTCTTC.

The DNA of the CDR3 is TGTGCCAGCAGCCCATGGACAGGGAACGGTGGCTACACCTTC. Its protein is CASSPWTGNGGYTF. The rearrangement joins TRBV14 to TRBJ1-2, with TRBD1 matching over 8 bases. Germline-derived CDR1 and CDR2 are SGHDN and FVKESK. V lost 4 bases and J lost 7; bases outside the gene matches: 8. The CDR3 is 14 amino acids.

The V and J genes are TRBV2 and TRBJ1-2; maybe TRBD1 (6 bases). The germline V gene encodes CDR1 SNHLY and CDR2 FYNNEI. Trimming pared 4 bases from V and 0 bases from J, leaving 12 bases between. There are 15 residues in the CDR3. The CDR3 spells CASSAVDRTNYGYTF. Written as DNA, the CDR3 is TGTGCCAGCAGTGCAGTCGACAGGACTAACTATGGCTACACCTTC.

This chain joins TRBV19 and TRBJ2-5; 13 positions match TRBD2. Germline values: CDR1 LNHDA, CDR2 SQIVND (reference sequence). The CDR3 is 16 residues long. V lost 4 bases to trimming and J lost 5 bases; unmatched junction nucleotides: 7. Written as DNA, the CDR3 is TGTGCCAGTAGTAATAGACTAGCGGGGGGAGGGGAGACCCAGTACTTC. It translates to CASSNRLAGGGETQYF.

This chain's CDR3 is CASSHSGGAFYNEQFF. The DNA for the CDR3 is TGTGCCAGCAGTCATAGCGGGGGGGCCTTCTACAATGAGCAGTTCTTC. The chain employs TRBV5-5 and TRBJ2-1; 11 nucleotides align to TRBD2. J was trimmed by 3 bases and V by 5 bases; bases with no gene match: 7. Germline CDR1 and CDR2: SGHKS and YYEKEE (reference sequence). The CDR3 runs 16 residues.

This rearrangement joins TRBV9 to TRBJ2-3; TRBD2 aligns across 7 bases. The CDR3 is 15 residues long. V lost 4 bases and J lost 1; bases outside the gene matches: 6. Germline lookup yields CDR1 SGDLS and CDR2 YYNGEE. The DNA for the CDR3 is TGTGCCAGCAGCCCCCGACTAGCTGGCACAGATACGCAGTATTTT. Protein sequence: CASSPRLAGTDTQYF.

The CDR3 region has the DNA TGCGCCAGCAGCCCTGGAGGCGGGGGAGGCTACAATGAGCAGTTCTTC. This codes for CASSPGGGGGYNEQFF. The chain combines TRBV5-1 with TRBJ2-1; 7 bases line up with TRBD2. The CDR3 consists of 16 residues. V lost 4 bases, J lost 3 bases, and 10 bases stayed unmatched. The germline V gene has CDR1 SGHRS and CDR2 YFSETQ.

The V call is TRBV4-3, the J call TRBJ2-5, with 14 bases lining up with TRBD2. The DNA end is a closer match to TRBJ2-7, so the J assignment may be wrong. Germline V gene lookup returns CDR1 LGHNA and CDR2 YSLEER. This CDR3 region has 18 residues. DNA for the CDR3: TGCGCCAGCAGCCAAGACTGGACTAGCGGGGGGCCCACCTACGAGCAGTACTTC. Translating it yields CASSQDWTSGGPTYEQYF.

Here the CDR3 reads CASSLGTGVRETQYF. The CDR3, as DNA: TGCGCCAGCAGCTTGGGAACAGGGGTCCGAGAGACCCAGTACTTC. The rearrangement links TRBV5-1 to TRBJ2-5, with 7 bases that match TRBD1. Germline CDR1 reads SGHRS; CDR2 reads YFSETQ. J was trimmed by 4 bases and V by 0 bases; bases with no gene match: 6. The CDR3 is 15 amino acids.

The gene calls are TRBV9 and TRBJ1-2; D perhaps matches TRBD1 (6 bases). This CDR3 contains 15 residues. Per the germline V gene, CDR1 is SGDLS and CDR2 is YYNGEE. The V end lost 2 bases, the J end lost 7 bases, and 18 bases lay between the germline ends. In nucleotides, the CDR3 is TGTGCCAGCAGCGTCAATCAGGGGACGGCTTCTGGCTACACCTTC. Its protein is CASSVNQGTASGYTF.

A few counts support this clone. V gene TRBV6-1 combines with J gene TRBJ1-1, with unresolved D. The germline CDR1 and CDR2 sequences are MNHNS and SASEGT. The CDR3 runs 15 residues. Trimming cost V 5 bases and J 3 bases, with 16 bases left between them. The CDR3 region has the DNA TGTGCCAGCAGTCGTAGGAGGGAGAGCTACACTGAAGCTTTCTTT. Its translation is CASSRRRESYTEAFF.

This clone was detected only once. The J gene is TRBJ2-3, the V gene TRBV27; unclear D gene. The V and J ends lost 3 bases and 0 bases respectively, with 4 bases between them. The CDR3 runs 13 residues. Per the germline V gene, CDR1 is MNHEY and CDR2 is SMNVEV (reference sequence). The CDR3 reads CASSFISTDTQYF. The DNA for the CDR3 is TGTGCCAGCAGTTTTATTAGCACAGATACGCAGTATTTT.

In its sample, this clone was seen once. The gene calls are TRBV11-2 and TRBJ2-1; D is ambiguous. V gave up 1 base and J gave up 7 bases, with 5 bases separating them. Germline CDR1 reads SGHAT; CDR2 reads FQNNGV. The CDR3 covers 12 residues. CDR3 in amino acids: CASSLAGNEQFF. CDR3 in DNA: TGTGCCAGCAGCTTAGCGGGTAATGAGCAGTTCTTC.

The V gene is TRBV6-5, the J gene TRBJ2-5; 11 bases line up with TRBD2. The J call is uncertain, as TRBJ2-7 better fits the DNA end. Germline lookup yields CDR1 MNHEY and CDR2 SVGAGI. CDR3 length: 13 residues. The CDR3 here is CASTSGGSYEQYF. In DNA, the CDR3 is TGTGCCAGCACTAGCGGGGGGTCCTACGAGCAGTACTTC.

This rearrangement joins TRBV9 to TRBJ2-1; maybe TRBD2 (6 bases). CDR1 and CDR2 from the germline V gene are SGDLS and YYNGEE. The CDR3 extends over 14 amino acids. V lost 2 bases and J 3 bases, leaving 9 bases between the germline ends. The CDR3 here is CASSVGGFYNEQFF. The CDR3 nucleotides read TGTGCCAGCAGCGTTGGAGGGTTCTACAATGAGCAGTTCTTC.

The V call is TRBV21-1, the J call TRBJ1-2; TRBD1 was called by the table and not checked on the DNA. TRBV21-1 is classified as a pseudogene. The length of the CDR3 is 12 residues. CDR3 in DNA: TGTGCAAGAAAGGGGGTATATGGAGGCTACACCTTC. Protein sequence: CARKGVYGGYTF.

This chain links TRBV5-1 with TRBJ1-4, with 7 bases matching TRBD1. From germline, CDR1 is SGHRS and CDR2 YFSETQ. V gave up 4 bases and J gave up 4 bases; unmatched junction bases: 4. The CDR3 covers 14 residues. This CDR3 reads CASSPGQYNEKLFF. The DNA for the CDR3 is TGCGCCAGCAGCCCGGGACAGTATAATGAAAAACTGTTTTTT.

This clone was found a few times. The chain uses TRBV2 and TRBJ2-5; 8 nucleotides align to TRBD1. This CDR3 has 12 amino acids. The V gene's germline CDR1 is SNHLY and CDR2 FYNNEI. V gave up 7 bases and J gave up 6 bases; unmatched junction bases: 4. The CDR3 is CASIQGEKTQYF. CDR3 in DNA: TGTGCCAGCATACAGGGGGAAAAGACCCAGTACTTC.

In its sample, this clone was seen once. The CDR3: CASSPGTGAGNTIYF. The CDR3 coding sequence is TGTGCCAGCAGTCCCGGGACAGGGGCTGGAAACACCATATATTTT. This chain links TRBV27 with TRBJ1-3, with 10 bases that match TRBD1. Germline trimming cut 5 bases from V and 2 bases from J; bases unmatched to any gene: 3. The CDR3 contains 15 residues. Germline V gene sequence: CDR1 MNHEY, CDR2 SMNVEV (reference sequence).

V usage is TRBV13 and J usage is TRBJ2-7; perhaps TRBD2 as D (5 bases). Germline V CDR1 and CDR2: PRHDT, FYEKMQ (reference sequence). This CDR3 spans 15 amino acids. V shed 2 bases and J shed 3 bases, with 14 bases lying between them. CDR3 in DNA: TGTGCCAGCAGCTTAAGCGTCGGGGTAGGCTACGAGCAGTACTTC. Translating gives CASSLSVGVGYEQYF.

The chain carries TRBV7-8 and TRBJ2-3; perhaps TRBD2 as D (6 bases). V lost 1 base, J lost 5 bases, and 13 bases lay in between. Looked up from germline, CDR1 is SGHVS and CDR2 is FQNEAQ. The CDR3 spans 15 residues. The CDR3 DNA sequence: TGTGCCAGCAGCTTAGTCGGGAGAGTTGGAGATACGCAGTATTTT. Translating gives CASSLVGRVGDTQYF.

The chain uses TRBV6-6 and TRBJ1-6, with 7 bases that match TRBD1. Germline V CDR1 and CDR2: MNHNY, SVGAGI (reference sequence). The junction had 15 bases not matched to a gene; V was cut back by 6 bases and J by 13 bases. The CDR3 has 15 amino acids. The CDR3 sequence is CASSPSGTVDEPLHF. DNA for the CDR3: TGTGCCAGCAGCCCCTCCGGGACAGTTGATGAGCCCCTCCACTTT.

The chain has TRBV11-2 and TRBJ1-4, with a tentative D call TRBD1 (5 bases). In germline, CDR1 is SGHAT, CDR2 FQNNGV. V was pared by 5 bases and J by 3 bases, with 10 bases between. The CDR3 length is 14 residues. As DNA, the CDR3 is TGTGCCAGCAGCCTCGGGGGGTCTAATGAAAAACTGTTTTTT. This gives the protein CASSLGGSNEKLFF.

V gene TRBV4-2 combines with J gene TRBJ1-4; 7 nucleotides match TRBD1. The V gene end was trimmed by 4 bases and the J gene end by 4 bases; junction bases not matched to a gene: 12. The length of the CDR3 is 17 residues. The germline V gene encodes CDR1 LGHNA and CDR2 YNFKEQ. For the CDR3, the DNA is TGTGCCAGCAGCCTTTCGGGAACAGGGGTTATTAATGAAAAACTGTTTTTT. Protein sequence: CASSLSGTGVINEKLFF.